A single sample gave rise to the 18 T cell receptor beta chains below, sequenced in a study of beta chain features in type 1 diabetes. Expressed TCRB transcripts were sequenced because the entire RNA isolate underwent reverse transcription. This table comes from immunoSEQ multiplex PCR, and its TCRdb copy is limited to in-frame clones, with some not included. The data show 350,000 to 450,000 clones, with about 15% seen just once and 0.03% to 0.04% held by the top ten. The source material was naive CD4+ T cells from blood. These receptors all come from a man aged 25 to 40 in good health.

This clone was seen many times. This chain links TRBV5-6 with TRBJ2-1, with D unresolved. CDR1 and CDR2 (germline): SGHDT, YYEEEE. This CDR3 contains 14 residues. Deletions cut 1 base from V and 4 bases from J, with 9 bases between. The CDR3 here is CASSLFEQYNEQFF. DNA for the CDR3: TGTGCCAGCAGCTTGTTTGAACAGTACAATGAGCAGTTCTTC.

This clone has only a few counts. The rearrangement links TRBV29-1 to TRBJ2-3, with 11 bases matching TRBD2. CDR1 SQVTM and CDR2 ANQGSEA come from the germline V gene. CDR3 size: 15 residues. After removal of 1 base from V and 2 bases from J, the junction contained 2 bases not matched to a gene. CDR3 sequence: CSVEGTSGFTDTQYF. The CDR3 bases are TGCAGCGTTGAAGGGACTAGCGGGTTCACAGATACGCAGTATTTT.

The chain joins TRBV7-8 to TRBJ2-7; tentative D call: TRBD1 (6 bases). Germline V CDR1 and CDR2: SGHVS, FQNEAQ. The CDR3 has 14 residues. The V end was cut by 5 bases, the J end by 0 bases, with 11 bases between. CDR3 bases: TGTGCCAGCAGCCGGGGACACAACTCCTACGAGCAGTACTTC. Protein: CASSRGHNSYEQYF.

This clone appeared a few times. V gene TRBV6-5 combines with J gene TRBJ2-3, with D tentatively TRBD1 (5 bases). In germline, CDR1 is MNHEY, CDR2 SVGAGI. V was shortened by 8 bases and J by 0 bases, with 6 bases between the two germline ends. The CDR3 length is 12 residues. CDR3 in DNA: TGTGCCAGCGGGGCTAGCACAGATACGCAGTATTTT. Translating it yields CASGASTDTQYF.

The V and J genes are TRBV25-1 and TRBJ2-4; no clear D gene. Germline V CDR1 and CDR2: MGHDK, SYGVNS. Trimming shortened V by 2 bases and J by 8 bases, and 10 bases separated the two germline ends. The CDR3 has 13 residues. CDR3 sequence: CASSEVREDIQYF. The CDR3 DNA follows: TGTGCCAGCAGTGAAGTAAGGGAAGACATTCAGTACTTC. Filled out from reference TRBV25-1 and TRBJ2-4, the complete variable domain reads EADIYQTPRYLVIGTGKKITLECSQTMGHDKMYWYQQDPGMELHLIHYSYGVNSTEKGDLSSESTVSRIRTEHFPLTLESARPSHTSQYLCASSEVREDIQYFGAGTRLSVL.

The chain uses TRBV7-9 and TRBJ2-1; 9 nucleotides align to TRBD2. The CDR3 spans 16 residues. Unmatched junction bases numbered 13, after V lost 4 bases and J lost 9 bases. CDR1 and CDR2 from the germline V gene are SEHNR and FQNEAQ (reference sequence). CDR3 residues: CASSSDSGGRASEQFF. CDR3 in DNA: TGTGCCAGCAGCTCCGACTCCGGCGGGAGGGCCTCTGAGCAGTTCTTC. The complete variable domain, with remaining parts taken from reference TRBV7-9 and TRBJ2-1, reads DTGVSQNPRHKITKRGQNVTFRCDPISEHNRLYWYRQTLGQGPEFLTYFQNEAQLEKSRLLSDRFSAERPKGSFSTLEIQRTEQGDSAMYLCASSSDSGGRASEQFFGPGTRLTVL.

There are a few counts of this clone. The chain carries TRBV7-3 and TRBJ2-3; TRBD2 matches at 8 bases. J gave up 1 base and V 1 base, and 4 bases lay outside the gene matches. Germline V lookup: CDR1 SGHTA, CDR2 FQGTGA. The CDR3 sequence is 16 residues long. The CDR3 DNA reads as TGTGCCAGCAGCTTAAGGCTAGCGGGCCGCACAGATACGCAGTATTTT. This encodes CASSLRLAGRTDTQYF.

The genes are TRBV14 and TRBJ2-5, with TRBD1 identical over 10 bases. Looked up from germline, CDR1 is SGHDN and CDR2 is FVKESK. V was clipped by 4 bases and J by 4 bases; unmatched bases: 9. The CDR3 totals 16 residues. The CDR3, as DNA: TGTGCCAGCAGCCTGACAGGGGGCGCCTTTTCAGAGACCCAGTACTTC. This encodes CASSLTGGAFSETQYF.

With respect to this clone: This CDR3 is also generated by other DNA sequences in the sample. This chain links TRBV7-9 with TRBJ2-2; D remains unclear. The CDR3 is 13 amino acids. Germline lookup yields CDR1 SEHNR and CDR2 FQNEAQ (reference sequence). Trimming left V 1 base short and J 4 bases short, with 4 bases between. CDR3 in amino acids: CASSLGSTGELFF. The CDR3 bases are TGTGCCAGCAGCTTAGGGAGCACCGGGGAGCTGTTTTTT.

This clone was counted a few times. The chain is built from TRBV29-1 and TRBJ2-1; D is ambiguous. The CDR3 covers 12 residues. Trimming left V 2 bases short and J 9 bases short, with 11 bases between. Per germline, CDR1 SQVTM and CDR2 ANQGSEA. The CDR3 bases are TGCAGCGTTGAAATCCACTCTGGTGAGCAGTTCTTC. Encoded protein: CSVEIHSGEQFF.

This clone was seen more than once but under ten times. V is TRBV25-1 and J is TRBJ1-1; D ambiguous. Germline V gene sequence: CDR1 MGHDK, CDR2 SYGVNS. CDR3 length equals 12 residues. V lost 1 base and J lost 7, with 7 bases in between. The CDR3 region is CASSESLGEAFF. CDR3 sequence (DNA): TGTGCCAGCAGTGAATCCCTCGGTGAAGCTTTCTTT. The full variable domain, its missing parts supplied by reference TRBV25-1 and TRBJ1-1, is EADIYQTPRYLVIGTGKKITLECSQTMGHDKMYWYQQDPGMELHLIHYSYGVNSTEKGDLSSESTVSRIRTEHFPLTLESARPSHTSQYLCASSESLGEAFFGQGTRLTVV.

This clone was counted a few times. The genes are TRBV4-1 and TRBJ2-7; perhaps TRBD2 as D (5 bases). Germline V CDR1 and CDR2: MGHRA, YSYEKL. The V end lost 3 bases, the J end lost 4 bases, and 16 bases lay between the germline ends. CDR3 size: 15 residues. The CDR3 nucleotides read TGCGCCAGCAGCCAGCCACTATCGGGGAATTACGAGCAGTACTTC. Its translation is CASSQPLSGNYEQYF.

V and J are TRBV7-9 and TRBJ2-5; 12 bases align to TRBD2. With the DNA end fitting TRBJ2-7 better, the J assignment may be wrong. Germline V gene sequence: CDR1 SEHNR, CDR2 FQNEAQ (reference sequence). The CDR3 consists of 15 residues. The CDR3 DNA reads TGTGCCAGCAGCTCGCCCGGGACTAGCGGGTACGAGCAGTACTTC. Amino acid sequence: CASSSPGTSGYEQYF.

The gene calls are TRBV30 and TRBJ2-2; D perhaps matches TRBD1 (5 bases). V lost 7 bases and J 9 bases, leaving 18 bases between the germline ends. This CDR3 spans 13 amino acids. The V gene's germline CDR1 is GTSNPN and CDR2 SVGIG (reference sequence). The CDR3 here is CAFQTALYRELFF. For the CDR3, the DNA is TGTGCCTTCCAGACAGCCCTATACCGGGAGCTGTTTTTT.

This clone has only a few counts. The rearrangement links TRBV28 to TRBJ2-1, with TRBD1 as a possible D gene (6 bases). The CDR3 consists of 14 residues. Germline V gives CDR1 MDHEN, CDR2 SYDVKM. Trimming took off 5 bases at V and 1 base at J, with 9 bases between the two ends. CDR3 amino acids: CASSPGQSYNEQFF. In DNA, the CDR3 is TGTGCCAGCAGTCCCGGACAGTCCTACAATGAGCAGTTCTTC.

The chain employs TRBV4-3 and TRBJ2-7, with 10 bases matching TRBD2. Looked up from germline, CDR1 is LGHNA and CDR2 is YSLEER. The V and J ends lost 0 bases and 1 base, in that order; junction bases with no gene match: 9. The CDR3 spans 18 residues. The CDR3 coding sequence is TGCGCCAGCAGCCAAGAGAGTACCATAGCGGGGGGTTCCTACGAGCAGTACTTC. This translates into CASSQESTIAGGSYEQYF.

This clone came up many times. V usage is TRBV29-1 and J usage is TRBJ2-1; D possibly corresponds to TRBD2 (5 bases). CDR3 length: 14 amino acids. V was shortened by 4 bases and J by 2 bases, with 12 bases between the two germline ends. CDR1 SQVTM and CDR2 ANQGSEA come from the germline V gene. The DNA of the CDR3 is TGCAGCGTTGGGGTAGGAGGTCCCTACAATGAGCAGTTCTTC. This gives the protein CSVGVGGPYNEQFF.

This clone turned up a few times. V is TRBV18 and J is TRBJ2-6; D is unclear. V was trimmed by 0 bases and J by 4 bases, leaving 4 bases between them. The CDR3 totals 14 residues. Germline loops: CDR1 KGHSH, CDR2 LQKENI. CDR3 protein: CASSPPSGANVLTF. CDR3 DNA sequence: TGTGCCAGCTCACCACCGTCAGGGGCCAACGTCCTGACTTTC.